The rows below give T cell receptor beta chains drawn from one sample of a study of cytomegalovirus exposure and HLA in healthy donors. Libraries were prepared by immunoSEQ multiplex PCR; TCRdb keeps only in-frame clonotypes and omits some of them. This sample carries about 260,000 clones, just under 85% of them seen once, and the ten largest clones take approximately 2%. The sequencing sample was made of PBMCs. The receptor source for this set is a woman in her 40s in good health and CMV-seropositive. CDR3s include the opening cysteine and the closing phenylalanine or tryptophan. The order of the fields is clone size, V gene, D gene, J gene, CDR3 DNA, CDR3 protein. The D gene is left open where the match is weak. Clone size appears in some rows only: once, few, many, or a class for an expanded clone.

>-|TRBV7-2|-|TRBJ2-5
TGTGCCAGCAGCTTAGGGGGGGAAGAGACCCAGTACTTC
CASSLGGEETQYF
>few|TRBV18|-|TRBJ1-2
TGTGCCAGCTCACCAGGAGGAGACTATGGCTACACCTTC
CASSPGGDYGYTF
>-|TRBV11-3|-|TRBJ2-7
TGTGCCAGCAGCTTAGATCCGACAGCAACCTACGAGCAGTACTTC
CASSLDPTATYEQYF
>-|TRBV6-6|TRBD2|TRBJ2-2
TGTGCCAGCACGAGACTAGCGACGAACACCGGGGAGCTGTTTTTT
CASTRLATNTGELFF
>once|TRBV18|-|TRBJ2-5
TGTGCCAGCTCACCATCGGCGGGGTTACAAGAGACCCAGTACTTC
CASSPSAGLQETQYF
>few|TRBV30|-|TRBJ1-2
TGTGCCTGGACCGGCGGGGCTGGCTACACCTTC
CAWTGGAGYTF
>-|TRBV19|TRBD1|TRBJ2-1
TGTGCCAGTAGTATGCAGGGGGCCCACAATGAGCAGTTCTTC
CASSMQGAHNEQFF
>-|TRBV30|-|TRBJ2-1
TGTGCCTGGAGTATCCTTGGAGATCCCTCCTACAATGAGCAGTTCTTC
CAWSILGDPSYNEQFF
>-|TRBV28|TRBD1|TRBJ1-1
TGTGCCAGCAGTTTTCAAACTCCAGGGGGCAACACTGAAGCTTTCTTT
CASSFQTPGGNTEAFF
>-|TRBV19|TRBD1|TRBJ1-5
TGTGCCAGTAACGCCGGGACAGGGAGCGGTCAGCCCCAGCATTTT
CASNAGTGSGQPQHF
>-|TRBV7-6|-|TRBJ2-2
TGTGCCAGCAGCTTTTTACCCGGGACTAACACCGGGGAGCTGTTTTTT
CASSFLPGTNTGELFF
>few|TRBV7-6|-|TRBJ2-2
TGTGCCAGCAGCTTGGAGTCTGCGGCCACCGGGGAGCTGTTTTTT
CASSLESAATGELFF
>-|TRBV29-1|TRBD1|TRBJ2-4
TGCAGCGTTGAAGATCTCGGGACAGGTGAAAACAGTCAGTACTTC
CSVEDLGTGENSQYF
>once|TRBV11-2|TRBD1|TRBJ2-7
TGTGCCAGCAGCCGGACGGGACAGCCCTCCTACGAGCAGTACTTC
CASSRTGQPSYEQYF
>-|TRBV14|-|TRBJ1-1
TGTGCCAGCAGCCAAGAGGCGAACACTGAAGCTTTCTTT
CASSQEANTEAFF
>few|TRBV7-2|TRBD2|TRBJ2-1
TGTGCCAGCAGCTTAGCCAGACTAGCGGGAGGTTATGAGCAGTTCTTC
CASSLARLAGGYEQFF
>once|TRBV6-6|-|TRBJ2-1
TGTGCCAGCAGTTTGACTCAGAGCTCCTACAATGAGCAGTTCTTC
CASSLTQSSYNEQFF
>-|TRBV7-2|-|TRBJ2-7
TGTGCCAGCAGCGCAGAGTTCGGGCGGAGGGAGCAGTACTTC
CASSAEFGRREQYF
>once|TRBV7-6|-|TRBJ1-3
TGTGCCAGCAGCTTAGAAGGACAGCGCTCTGGAAACACCATATATTTT
CASSLEGQRSGNTIYF
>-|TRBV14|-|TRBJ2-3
TGTGCCAGCAGCGCAGACAGGGGAAGGGCGGGAGCCGATACGCAGTATTTT
CASSADRGRAGADTQYF
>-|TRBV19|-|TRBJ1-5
TGTGCCAGCGGGGGTGGGGGCAATCAGCCCCAGCATTTT
CASGGGGNQPQHF
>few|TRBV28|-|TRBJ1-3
TGTGCCAGCAGTCTCCTGGACTTATTAGCTGGAAACACCATATATTTT
CASSLLDLLAGNTIYF
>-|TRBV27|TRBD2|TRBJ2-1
TGTGCCAGCAGCAAGCTAGCGGGAGGGTCTCACAATGAGCAGTTCTTC
CASSKLAGGSHNEQFF
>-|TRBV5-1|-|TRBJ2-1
TGCGCCAGCAGCTTGTTAGACAGCTCCTACAATGAGCAGTTCTTC
CASSLLDSSYNEQFF
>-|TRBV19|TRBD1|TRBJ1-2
TGTGCCAGTAGTATAATAATCGGACAGGGGAACTATGGCTACACCTTC
CASSIIIGQGNYGYTF
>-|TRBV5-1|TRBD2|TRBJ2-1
TGCGCCAGCGCCACCGGGACTAGCGGCAACAATGAGCAGTTCTTC
CASATGTSGNNEQFF
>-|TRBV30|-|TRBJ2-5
TGTGCCTGGAAAGGGGATTTGGGAGAGACCCAGTACTTC
CAWKGDLGETQYF
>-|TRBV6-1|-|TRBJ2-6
TGTGCCGGCTACCTTGGTGGAGCTGGGGCCAACGTCCTGACTTTC
CAGYLGGAGANVLTF
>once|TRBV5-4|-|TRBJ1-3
TGTGCCAGCAGCCTTCAACAGGGAAACACCATATATTTT
CASSLQQGNTIYF
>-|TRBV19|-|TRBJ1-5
TGTGCCAGTAGTCTTGGGTTACAGGGCAATCAGCCCCAGCATTTT
CASSLGLQGNQPQHF
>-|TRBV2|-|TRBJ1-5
TGTGCCAGCGGACTACGGGCAATTTATAGCAATCAGCCCCAGCATTTT
CASGLRAIYSNQPQHF
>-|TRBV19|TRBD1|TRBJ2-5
TGTGCCAGTAGTAAGGGACAGGGACAGTCTGGGGAGACCCAGTACTTC
CASSKGQGQSGETQYF
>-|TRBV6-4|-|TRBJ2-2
TGTGCCAGCAGTGACATGGGGGGAGCCGGGGAGCTGTTTTTT
CASSDMGGAGELFF
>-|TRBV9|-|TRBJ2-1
TGTGCCAGCAGCCCATGGACAAGCACCTACAATGAGCAGTTCTTC
CASSPWTSTYNEQFF
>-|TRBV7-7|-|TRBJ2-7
TGTGCCAGCAGCACGGACAGCTCCTACGAGCAGTACTTC
CASSTDSSYEQYF
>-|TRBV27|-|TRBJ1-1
TGTGCCAGCAGTTCCAAAAGGGGGACTGAAGCTTTCTTT
CASSSKRGTEAFF
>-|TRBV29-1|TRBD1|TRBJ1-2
TGCAGCGTTGAAGACAGGGGGCCCTATGGCTACACCTTC
CSVEDRGPYGYTF
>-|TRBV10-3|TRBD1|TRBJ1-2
TGTGCCATCAGTGAGTCCGGACAGGCTCAGGGCTACACCTTC
CAISESGQAQGYTF
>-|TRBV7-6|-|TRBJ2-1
TGTGCCAGCAGCTCAGAGTTAAAAGGAGGATACAATGAGCAGTTCTTC
CASSSELKGGYNEQFF
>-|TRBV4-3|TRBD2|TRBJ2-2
TGCGCCAGCAGCCGACTAGCGGGACCGAACACCGGGGAGCTGTTTTTT
CASSRLAGPNTGELFF
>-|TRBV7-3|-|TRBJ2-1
TGTGCCAGCAGCTTTAGCGCAGCGAGCATTGGTGAGCAGTTCTTC
CASSFSAASIGEQFF